The rows below give T cell receptor beta chains drawn from one sample of a study of STAT5B mutations in CD4+ large granular lymphocyte leukemia. Clones were sequenced by immunoSEQ multiplex PCR, and TCRdb holds only the in-frame ones, with some missing. The data show tens of thousands of clones, roughly 80% seen once. The sample taken for sequencing was CD4+ T cells from blood buffy coats. All receptors derive from a human donor in good health. CDR3s leave out the opening cysteine and the closing phenylalanine or tryptophan.

TRBV7-9	TRBJ1-1	ASSLARTGNTEAF
TRBV27	TRBJ1-6	ASSLTGLYSPLH
TRBV11-3	TRBJ1-3	ASSFPDSGNTIY
TRBV19	TRBJ2-2	ASSDPGQGDTGELF
TRBV6-1	TRBJ1-2	ASIPRGQGRGGYT
TRBV29-1	TRBJ2-3	SVELQGTDTQY
TRBV10-1	TRBJ1-2	ASSPDRGHGYT
TRBV11-3	TRBJ1-1	ASSFRQKNTEAF
TRBV30	TRBJ2-7	AFQPGTGAYEQY
TRBV10-3	TRBJ2-7	AISGDPGNEQY
TRBV14	TRBJ1-4	ASSLLGIRTNEKLF
TRBV6-1	TRBJ1-3	ASSDKSGNTIY
TRBV7-2	TRBJ1-5	ASSLGQGNQPQH
TRBV6-1	TRBJ2-1	ASSNERGVHNEQF
TRBV11-3	TRBJ2-1	ASSLVVRLAGNLEQF
TRBV11-1	TRBJ1-2	ASSLAVGRGFGYT
TRBV13	TRBJ1-1	ASSFYRFSNTEAF
TRBV6-1	TRBJ1-1	ATRVWERGTEAF
TRBV4-2	TRBJ2-3	ASSQDVSGAGTDTQY
TRBV7-6	TRBJ2-7	ASSLETGAYEQY
TRBV30	TRBJ1-3	AWSRGSSGNTIY
TRBV20-1	TRBJ1-1	SARGERAF
TRBV5-5	TRBJ1-2	ASSLEGVYGYT
TRBV7-9	TRBJ2-1	ASSLSGYFGAQREFEQF
TRBV5-1	TRBJ1-3	ASSWGASGNTIY
TRBV7-3	TRBJ2-1	ASSLTPGTYNEQF
TRBV11-2	TRBJ1-1	ASSSYRFGTF
TRBV28	TRBJ1-2	ASSFGGQGYGYT
TRBV5-1	TRBJ1-3	ASEPGQGSTTIY
TRBV5-1	TRBJ2-7	ASTTGTLADPSYEQY
TRBV5-5	TRBJ1-3	ASSYQDLRLGNTIY
TRBV13	TRBJ2-1	ASSLSGTRGDEQF
TRBV19	TRBJ2-5	ASSTAQETQY
TRBV11-2	TRBJ2-1	ASSLTGTGHYNEQF
TRBV5-5	TRBJ2-2	ASSLMWGGNTGELF
TRBV9	TRBJ1-3	ASSTEGRLSSGNTIY
TRBV6-1	TRBJ1-2	ASSLRDRDGYT
TRBV10-1	TRBJ1-2	ASSGAEGLGYT
TRBV28	TRBJ2-7	ASSLQGSYSYEQY
TRBV19	TRBJ2-1	ASSDGQDLYNEQF
TRBV6-5	TRBJ1-1	ASSEGDRFNEAF
TRBV7-3	TRBJ1-2	ASSLKSGETRGYT
TRBV7-9	TRBJ2-1	ASSLADWGTKYNEQF
TRBV6-1	TRBJ1-4	ASSVWGTEKLF
TRBV11-3	TRBJ2-1	ASSLETIYNEQF
TRBV4-1	TRBJ2-5	ASSLGLAGEETQY
TRBV7-9	TRBJ1-4	ASSLGGSWGNEKLF
TRBV29-1	TRBJ1-1	SAGTVNTEAF
TRBV11-2	TRBJ2-5	ASSPPGLETQY
TRBV21-1	TRBJ2-1	ASSGRVAGRSYNEQF